The clone carrying this T cell receptor (beta chain) was detected ten times or more. Its specificity is unknown. These data belong to a study of T cells after yellow fever vaccination. Study-level background: Low-cell-number fractions were prepared with SMART-Seq v4 Ultra Low Input.

TCRdb re-derived calls from the 5' RACE reads in MiXCR, one entry per CDR3 protein. This repertoire shows some 240,000 distinct CDR3 sequences, more than 3.5% found once; its top ten account for under 20%. General study findings and limits: Secondary responses were weaker yet peaked faster, day 5 versus 15. Reappearance after the booster was seen for most primary-vaccination clones, at approximately 97% CD4 and 70% to 90% CD8. Few clonotypes appeared in both CD4 and CD8 compartments.

This TCR was sampled from a man between 18 and 35 years old who received the YFV17D yellow fever vaccine. Sequencing was performed on PBMCs, taken 15 days after the yellow fever booster vaccination.

DNA of the CDR3: TGTGCCAGCTCCCTGTCCGCCACGGGTTCGGGGGGGATCAATCAGCCCCAGCATTTT. Its translation: CASSLSATGSGGINQPQHF. The chain recombines TRBV12-3 or TRBV12-4 with TRBJ1-5, with TRBD1 as a possible D gene (5 bases). This CDR3 spans 19 amino acids. Trimming removed 8 bases at V and 3 bases at J, with 29 bases between.